This T cell receptor (beta chain) was sequenced for a study of T cell responses to AZD1222 COVID-19 vaccine. Study-wide findings and caveats: The donors showed a predominance of white British ancestry and of females, with possible underestimation of clonal diversity. Vaccination with two AZD1222 doses was followed by a rise in Spike-specific TCR breadth and depth.

A word on this clone: Its antigen remains unidentified.

Germline trimming cut 5 bases from V and 2 bases from J; bases unmatched to any gene: 3. CDR3 length: 15 amino acids. CDR1 is MNHEY and CDR2 is SVGAGI in the germline V gene. Sequenced by immunoSEQ multiplex PCR; TCRdb stores in-frame clones only, minus some. The sample has about 140,000 clones; about 90% are singletons. V and J are TRBV6-5 and TRBJ1-3, with TRBD1 identical over 10 bases. Sequences were derived from peripheral blood, sampled 28 days after the second AZD1222 dose. This receptor was taken from an adult who received the AZD1222 COVID-19 vaccine. The DNA of the CDR3 is TGTGCCAGCAGTAGACAGGGGGCGCCTGGAAACACCATATATTTT. It is translated as CASSRQGAPGNTIYF.